This T cell receptor beta chain appears in the sequencing data of a study of technical replicates of blood from a handful of donors. The protocol was immunoSEQ multiplex PCR, while the TCRdb copy is restricted to in-frame clones and leaves out a portion. Of about 72,000 clones listed, roughly 95% are singletons. Sequenced input: T cells isolated from PBMCs. The source of this sequence is a human donor in good health.

The DNA for the CDR3 is TGTGCCAGCAGCTTAGGCCTAGGTGCTGGAAACACCATATATTTT. It specifies CASSLGLGAGNTIYF. The chain is built from TRBV7-2 and TRBJ1-3; D not resolved. CDR1 is SGHTA and CDR2 is FQGNSA in the germline V gene. The V and J ends lost 1 base and 2 bases respectively, with 9 bases between them. The CDR3 runs to 15 residues.